The rows below give T cell receptor beta chains drawn from one sample of a study of blood T cell repertoires in COVID-19. TCRdb keeps only in-frame clones here, not all; method: immunoSEQ multiplex PCR. The table includes about 160,000 clones, more than 65% detected once. Input material: PBMCs or T cells enriched from blood (not recorded which). Source of these receptors: a man aged 60 to 75 who had recovered from COVID-19. Each CDR3 is given with its conserved first and last residue. A D gene is named only where the DNA matches it firmly. Size tells how often a clone was seen (once, few, many) or the class of an expanded clone, and some rows leave it out.

v_gene	d_gene	j_gene	abundance	CDR3nt	CDR3aa
TRBV9	-	TRBJ1-1	-	TGTGCCAGCAGCGGAACAGGGAGGAACACTGAAGCTTTCTTT	CASSGTGRNTEAFF
TRBV28	TRBD2	TRBJ2-1	-	TGTGCCAGCAGTCCAATAGCGGGAGGACTTAATGAGCAGTTCTTC	CASSPIAGGLNEQFF
TRBV24-1	-	TRBJ1-2	once	TGTGCCACCAGTGATTTCGGACAGAACTATGGCTACACCTTC	CATSDFGQNYGYTF
TRBV5-1	TRBD2	TRBJ2-1	-	TGCGCCAGCAGCGTCGGGACTAGCGGCGATGAGCAGTTCTTC	CASSVGTSGDEQFF
TRBV20-1	-	TRBJ1-2	-	TGCAGTGCTCAGGATAACTATGGCTACACCTTC	CSAQDNYGYTF
TRBV5-6	-	TRBJ1-4	-	TGTGCCAGCAGCCTTGGACAGCTCCACGGTAATGAAAAACTGTTTTTT	CASSLGQLHGNEKLFF
TRBV7-3	TRBD2	TRBJ2-1	-	TGTGCCAGCAGCTCCGCCGGGACTAGCGATTTGTTCTTC	CASSSAGTSDLFF
TRBV4-1	-	TRBJ1-5	-	TGCGCCAGCAGCCAACCCACCGAGGGCAATCAGCCCCAGCATTTT	CASSQPTEGNQPQHF
TRBV10-3	-	TRBJ1-6	-	TGTGCCATCAGTGAGGGGCGCTCCTATAATTCACCCCTCCACTTT	CAISEGRSYNSPLHF
TRBV29-1	-	TRBJ2-7	-	TGCAGCGTTGGTCACGGGACCTACGAGCAGTACTTC	CSVGHGTYEQYF
TRBV29-1	TRBD1	TRBJ2-2	-	TGCAGCGTTGGGACCACAGGGGCTGCCGGGGAGCTGTTTTTT	CSVGTTGAAGELFF
TRBV7-6	-	TRBJ1-1	-	TGTGCCAGCAGCCTTGGGGCTGCCCAGAACACTGAAGCTTTCTTT	CASSLGAAQNTEAFF
TRBV28	TRBD2	TRBJ2-1	-	TGTGCCAGCAGTTTTCCTCTAGCGGGAGGGTCCAATGAGCAGTTCTTC	CASSFPLAGGSNEQFF
TRBV2	-	TRBJ2-1	-	TGTGCCAGCATACGAATAGCGGCCTCCTACAATGAGCAGTTCTTC	CASIRIAASYNEQFF
TRBV7-9	-	TRBJ2-3	many	TGTGCCAGCAGCTTAGTAGTGACAGTGGAGACAGATACGCAGTATTTT	CASSLVVTVETDTQYF
TRBV6-5	TRBD1	TRBJ1-2	-	TGTGCCAGCAAGACAGGGCCCTATGGCTACACCTTC	CASKTGPYGYTF
TRBV6-4	-	TRBJ2-1	-	TGTGCCAGCAGTGACGACGGCAGCGGGAATGAGCAGTTCTTC	CASSDDGSGNEQFF
TRBV6-4	TRBD2	TRBJ2-3	-	TGTGCCAGCAGTCCAAGAGCGGGAGTGGCAGATACGCAGTATTTT	CASSPRAGVADTQYF
TRBV5-6	TRBD2	TRBJ2-3	-	TGTGCCAGCAGCTTGCAGCGGGAGCGTTTCACAGATACGCAGTATTTT	CASSLQRERFTDTQYF
TRBV19	-	TRBJ1-1	-	TGTGCCAGTAGTATTTCAGGGATCATGAACACTGAAGCTTTCTTT	CASSISGIMNTEAFF
TRBV21-1	-	TRBJ2-1	-	TGTGCCAGCAGCAAAGGGACAGGGTTCCTGAATGAGCAGTTCTTC	CASSKGTGFLNEQFF
TRBV9	TRBD1	TRBJ2-3	-	TGTGCCAGCAGCGTAGATGGACAGGTCACAGATACGCAGTATTTT	CASSVDGQVTDTQYF
TRBV9	TRBD1	TRBJ1-1	-	TGTGCCAGCAGCGCAGGACAGGGGGCGGCTAACACTGAAGCTTTCTTT	CASSAGQGAANTEAFF
TRBV3-1/TRBV3-2	-	TRBJ1-6	-	TGTGCCAGCAGCGTCCGGGACACTAATTCACCCCTCCACTTT	CASSVRDTNSPLHF
TRBV6-5	-	TRBJ2-7	-	TGTGCCAGCGGTTCCCTCCTGACAGGAGTCTACGAGCAGTACTTC	CASGSLLTGVYEQYF
TRBV9	-	TRBJ2-1	-	TGTGCCAGCAGCCGTCGGGGGTATTCCTACAATGAGCAGTTCTTC	CASSRRGYSYNEQFF
TRBV11-1	-	TRBJ2-3	-	TGTGCCAGCAGCTTAAGGTCGGTTGGAGGGGCAGATACGCAGTATTTT	CASSLRSVGGADTQYF
TRBV11-2	-	TRBJ1-3	-	TGTGCCAGCAGCCCCGATAGAGTTTCTGGAAACACCATATATTTT	CASSPDRVSGNTIYF